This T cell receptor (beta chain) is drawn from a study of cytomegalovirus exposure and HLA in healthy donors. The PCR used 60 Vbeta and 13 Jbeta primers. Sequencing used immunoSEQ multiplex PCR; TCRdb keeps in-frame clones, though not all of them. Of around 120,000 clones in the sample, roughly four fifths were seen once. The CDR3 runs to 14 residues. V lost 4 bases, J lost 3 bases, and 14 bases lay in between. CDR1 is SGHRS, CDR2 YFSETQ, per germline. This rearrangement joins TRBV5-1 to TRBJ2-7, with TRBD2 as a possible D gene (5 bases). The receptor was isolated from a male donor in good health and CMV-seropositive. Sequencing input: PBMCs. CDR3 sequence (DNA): TGCGCCAGCAGCAGGACTTCCCTTCACTACGAGCAGTACTTC. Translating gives CASSRTSLHYEQYF.